Presented here are 12 T cell receptor beta chains from one specimen sequenced in a study of T cells in Graves' hyperthyroidism and ophthalmopathy. Amplified regions were TCR beta CDR3 sequences from RNA transcripts. The HTBI primer set drove a first-round RT-PCR of the TCR CDR3. MiXCR, applied by TCRdb to the multiplex PCR reads, yields one record per CDR3 protein. The table includes some 510,000 distinct CDR3 sequences, under 60% detected once. The sample was peripheral blood or thyroid tissue (not recorded which). The source of these receptors is a woman younger than 35 with Graves' hyperthyroidism.

The chain links TRBV29-1 to TRBJ1-1, with D perhaps matching TRBD1 (6 bases). Trimming took off 6 bases at V and 5 bases at J, with 16 bases between the two ends. Germline V gene data show CDR1 as SQVTM and CDR2 as ANQGSEA. The CDR3 extends over 13 amino acids. The CDR3 coding sequence is TGCAGCGTGAAACAGGGCGGAGATACTGAAGCTTTCTTT. Translated: CSVKQGGDTEAFF.

This clonotype was seen only once. The chain has TRBV29-1 and TRBJ2-5; D gene uncertain. CDR1 is SQVTM, CDR2 ANQGSEA, per germline. V was shortened by 8 bases and J by 2 bases, with 9 bases between the two germline ends. CDR3 length equals 11 residues. This CDR3 reads CSNLGQETQYF. The CDR3 nucleotides read TGCAGCAACTTGGGGCAAGAGACCCAGTACTTC.

This clonotype was seen many times. The V call is TRBV12-3 or TRBV12-4, the J call TRBJ1-5; D not resolved. The CDR3 is 11 amino acids. Trimming shortened V by 5 bases and J by 11 bases, and 10 bases separated the two germline ends. The CDR3 bases are TGTGCCAGCAGTCAGGCCGCCACCCAGCATTTT. Protein product: CASSQAATQHF.

This sequence joins TRBV2 and TRBJ2-3; D perhaps matches TRBD1 (6 bases). The ends were cut back, 5 bases at V and 2 bases at J, with 14 bases in the middle. The CDR3 contains 15 residues. CDR1 is SNHLY and CDR2 is FYNNEI in the germline V gene. CDR3 bases: TGTGCCAGCAGTCCCGGGACATTTTACACAGATACGCAGTATTTT. It specifies CASSPGTFYTDTQYF.

This clonotype was seen a few times. The chain is built from TRBV20-1 and TRBJ2-2; D remains unclear. Germline assignment: CDR1 DFQATT and CDR2 SNEGSKA (reference sequence). This CDR3 region has 12 residues. Trimming pared 3 bases from V and 1 base from J, leaving 3 bases between. The CDR3 bases are TGCAGTGCTAGTGAGAACACCGGGGAGCTGTTTTTT. Protein product: CSASENTGELFF.

The chain uses TRBV25-1 and TRBJ1-2; 8 bases match TRBD1. The CDR3 spans 16 residues. CDR1 and CDR2 from the germline V gene are MGHDK and SYGVNS. V gave up 1 base and J gave up 6 bases; unmatched junction bases: 10. CDR3 residues: CASSELGRGRDNGYTF. The CDR3, as DNA: TGTGCCAGCAGTGAATTGGGCAGGGGGCGCGACAATGGCTACACCTTC.

This clonotype has at least ten counts. The chain uses TRBV7-2 and TRBJ2-5; no definite D call. CDR1 and CDR2 from the germline V gene are SGHTA and FQGNSA. Trimming removed 5 bases at V and 5 bases at J, with 6 bases between. CDR3 length: 11 residues. The CDR3 DNA follows: TGTGCCAGCAGCATGTCGGAGACCCAGTACTTC. Amino acids: CASSMSETQYF.

This clonotype was recorded a few times. The V call is TRBV10-3, the J call TRBJ1-1; 10 bases are shared with TRBD1. V was pared by 1 base and J by 3 bases, with 11 bases of the junction left unmatched. The germline V gene encodes CDR1 ENHRY and CDR2 SYGVKD. The CDR3 runs to 18 residues. The CDR3 region has the DNA TGTGCCATCAGTGAGTGGACCGCCCGGGACAGGGGAGACACTGAAGCTTTCTTT. It translates to CAISEWTARDRGDTEAFF.

In this sample, this clonotype turned up many times. This chain connects TRBV10-3 to TRBJ1-1, with unresolved D. In germline, CDR1 is ENHRY, CDR2 SYGVKD. V lost 2 bases, J lost 1 base, and 8 bases lay in between. The CDR3 is 14 residues long. The CDR3 DNA reads as TGTGCCATCAGTGAGGCCCCAGGGAACACTGAAGCTTTCTTT. Amino acid sequence: CAISEAPGNTEAFF.

This sequence joins TRBV7-6 and TRBJ2-7, with D unresolved. The V and J ends lost 6 bases and 6 bases respectively, with 12 bases between them. Germline-derived CDR1 and CDR2 are SGHVS and FNYEAQ. The CDR3 runs to 12 residues. Here the CDR3 DNA reads TGTGCCAGCAGTCCCTTTCTGGGCGAGCAGTACTTC. It specifies CASSPFLGEQYF.

This clonotype showed up just a few times. The germline gene is not matched at one end of the junction; a read error may be the cause. This rearrangement joins TRBV11-2 to TRBJ1-6; a possible D gene is TRBD1 (6 bases). The CDR3 is 15 residues long. The germline gives CDR1 SGHAT, CDR2 FQNNGV. CDR3: CASSQDYRANSPLHF. The CDR3 nucleotides are TGCGCCAGCAGCCAAGACTACAGGGCTAATTCACCCCTCCACTTT.

V and J are TRBV4-2 and TRBJ1-2, with 8 bases that match TRBD1. Germline CDR1 is LGHNA and CDR2 is YNFKEQ. The length of the CDR3 is 15 residues. The junction had 6 bases not matched to a gene; V was cut back by 4 bases and J by 2 bases. DNA of the CDR3: TGTGCCAGCAGCCCCCGGGACAGGTGGAACTATGGCTACACCTTC. Translating gives CASSPRDRWNYGYTF.